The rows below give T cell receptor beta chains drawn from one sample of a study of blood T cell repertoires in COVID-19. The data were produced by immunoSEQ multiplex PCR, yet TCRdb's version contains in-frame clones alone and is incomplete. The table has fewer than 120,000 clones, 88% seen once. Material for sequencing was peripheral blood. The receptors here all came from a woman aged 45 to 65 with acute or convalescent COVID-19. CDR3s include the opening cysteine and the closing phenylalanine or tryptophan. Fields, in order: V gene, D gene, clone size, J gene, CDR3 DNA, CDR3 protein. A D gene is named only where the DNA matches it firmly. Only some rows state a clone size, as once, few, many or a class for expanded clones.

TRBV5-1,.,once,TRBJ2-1,TGCGCCAGCAGGCCTATCCTAGCTAATTACAATGAGCAGTTCTTC,CASRPILANYNEQFF
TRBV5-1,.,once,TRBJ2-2,TGCGCCAGCAGCTTGGCCTCACAGCAGAACACCGGGGAGCTGTTTTTT,CASSLASQQNTGELFF
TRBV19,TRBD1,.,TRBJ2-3,TGTGCCAGTAGTCCGCTGGACAGGGGAGGCACAGATACGCAGTATTTT,CASSPLDRGGTDTQYF
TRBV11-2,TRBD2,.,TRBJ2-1,TGTGCCAGCAGCTTAGACGGTACGGGACTAGCGCGTTACAATGAGCAGTTCTTC,CASSLDGTGLARYNEQFF
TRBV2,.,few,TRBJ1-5,TGTGCCAGCAGTGATGGCGGGTTGAATCAGCCCCAGCATTTT,CASSDGGLNQPQHF
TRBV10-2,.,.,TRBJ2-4,TGCGCCAGCAGTGAGGACCCTCCAGGGGGACTAGCCAAAAACATTCAGTACTTC,CASSEDPPGGLAKNIQYF
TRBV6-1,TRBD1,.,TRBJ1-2,TGTGCCAGCAGTGAAGTCGTCCAGGGGGGTGGCTACACCTTC,CASSEVVQGGGYTF
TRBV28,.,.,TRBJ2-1,TGTGCCACCGAAGGGGGTGCAGGGGTCAATGAGCAGTTCTTC,CATEGGAGVNEQFF
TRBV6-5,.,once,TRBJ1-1,TGTGCCAGCATTGCCGGACACCCGGACACTGAAGCTTTCTTT,CASIAGHPDTEAFF
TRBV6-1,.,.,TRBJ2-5,TGTGCCAGCAGTGAGGGGCTCGGGGAGACCCAGTACTTC,CASSEGLGETQYF
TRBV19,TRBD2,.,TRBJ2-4,TGTGCCAGTAGTCCCCGGACTAGCGGGAGAGGAGGCAAAAACATTCAGTACTTC,CASSPRTSGRGGKNIQYF
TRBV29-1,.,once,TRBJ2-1,TGCAGCGTTGGGCTAGTTAGGGGCGAGCAGTTCTTC,CSVGLVRGEQFF
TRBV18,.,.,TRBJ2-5,TGTGCCAGCTCACCTCCGGGGGTTACGGAGACCCAGTACTTC,CASSPPGVTETQYF
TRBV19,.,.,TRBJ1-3,TGTGCCAGTACCCCAGGCCGCCGGGGAGCTGGAAACACCATATATTTT,CASTPGRRGAGNTIYF
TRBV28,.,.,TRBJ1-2,TGTGCCAGCAGTGCGGACAGTTACTATGGCTACACCTTC,CASSADSYYGYTF
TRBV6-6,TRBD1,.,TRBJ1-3,TGTGCCAGCAGACAGGGGGCGAAGGGAAACACCATATATTTT,CASRQGAKGNTIYF
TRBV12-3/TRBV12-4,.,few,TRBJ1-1,TGTGCCAGCAGTTTCAGGGCTAACACTGAAGCTTTCTTT,CASSFRANTEAFF
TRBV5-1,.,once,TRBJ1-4,TGCGCCAGCAGCTATGGACAGTATAATGAAAAACTGTTTTTT,CASSYGQYNEKLFF
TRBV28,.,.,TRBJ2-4,TGTGCCAGCACTGGGGGCATTCGGAACATTCAGTACTTC,CASTGGIRNIQYF
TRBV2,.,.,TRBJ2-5,TGTGCCAGCAGTGAGAGGCGGGTCCCGTACTTC,CASSERRVPYF
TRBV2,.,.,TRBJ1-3,TGTGCCAGCAGTGAGACTCGAGGAAACACCATATATTTT,CASSETRGNTIYF
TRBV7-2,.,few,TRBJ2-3,TGTGCCAGCAGCTCCATAGCGGCAACGGGCACAGATACGCAGTATTTT,CASSSIAATGTDTQYF
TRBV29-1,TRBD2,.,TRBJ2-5,TGCAGCGTTGAACATACTAGCGGGGGGGAGACCCAGTACTTC,CSVEHTSGGETQYF